The sequence of this T cell receptor (beta chain) was determined in a study of OX40 agonist ivuxolimab in advanced cancers. Assay used: immunoSEQ multiplex PCR; TCRdb lists only in-frame clones, some missing. The sample has approximately 82,000 clones; around four fifths are singletons. This receptor was identified in an adult with an advanced solid tumor such as melanoma, head and neck, liver or kidney cancer. The input for sequencing was CD4+ or CD8+ T cells sorted from blood, taken in a trial of the OX40 agonist ivuxolimab.

The CDR3 is CASSQDTGTGRYEQYF. Written as DNA, the CDR3 is TGCGCCAGCAGCCAAGATACTGGGACAGGGCGCTACGAGCAGTACTTC. The chain recombines TRBV4-3 with TRBJ2-7; 9 bases match TRBD1. With 0 bases clipped from V and 3 bases from J, the junction kept 6 bases outside the gene matches. This CDR3 comprises 16 residues. Germline values: CDR1 LGHNA, CDR2 YSLEER.